Below, one T cell receptor beta chain is given with its context. This clone was observed many times. This receptor's antigen is unknown. Base qualities are not provided; no much larger clone lies one nucleotide away. Receptors were amplified or captured by PCR. The instrument was an Illumina HiSeq 4000. The TCR beta-chain CDR3 region of each patient was profiled by high-throughput sequencing. For the original study's pipeline: Drawing on CDR3 differences between clinicopathological groups, the researchers built a classifier meant to tell apart patients with distant-metastatic papillary thyroid cancer. To measure repertoire diversity the researchers used the Shannon index, while the Morisita-Horn index served to gauge how similar the tumor and blood repertoires were. TCRdb itself trimmed the public reads at Q25 with fastp, ran MiXCR and retained productive beta chains. The V and J calls were not made by the authors but by TCRdb's processing. Recorded for this sample are 30,000 to 40,000 clones; about a fifth of them occurred a single time. About 3% of the sample lies in the top ten.

No patient had received any treatment before thyroid surgery. The study retrospectively analysed patient clinical samples collected from about 2012 to 2018 using T-cell receptor beta sequencing. This record comes from a study of metastatic and nonmetastatic thyroid tumors (dated by TCRdb to 2019 to 2021). Notes on the research overall: For patients with malignant and with benign thyroid disease, the researchers compared repertoires between peripheral blood samples and tumor or nodule tissue samples. The investigation overall reported the following: In both blood and tumor samples, malignant tumors were reported to have significantly higher TCR beta diversity than benign nodules.

Counted from cysteine to phenylalanine, this CDR3 has 15 amino acids. Only the CDR3 DNA stays, 45 bases, in frame from base 1. V was cut back by 3 bases and J by 6 bases, leaving a gap of 18 bases between them. The germline V gene encodes CDR1 DFQATT and CDR2 SNEGSKA (reference sequence). The sequenced sample consisted of tumor tissue. This chain joins TRBV20-1 to TRBJ2-1; the D region is possibly TRBD1 or TRBD2, each matching across 5 bases. The sequence derives from a male donor with papillary thyroid cancer or a benign thyroid nodule (not recorded which). Some clones in this sample may be carry-over from other donors' samples. The DNA sequence is as follows: TGCAGTGCTAGGCCCGGGACGAGCGTGGTCAATGAGCAGTTCTTC. Its protein product is CSARPGTSVVNEQFF.